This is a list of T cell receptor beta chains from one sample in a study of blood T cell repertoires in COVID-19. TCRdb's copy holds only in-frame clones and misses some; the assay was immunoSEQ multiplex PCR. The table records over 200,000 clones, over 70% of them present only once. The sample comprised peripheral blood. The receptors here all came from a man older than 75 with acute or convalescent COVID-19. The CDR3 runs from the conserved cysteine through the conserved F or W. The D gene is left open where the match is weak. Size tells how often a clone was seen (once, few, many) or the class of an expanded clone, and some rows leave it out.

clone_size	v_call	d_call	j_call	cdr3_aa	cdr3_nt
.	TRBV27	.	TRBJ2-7	CASSFGISAGEQYF	TGTGCCAGCAGTTTTGGCATCTCGGCGGGCGAGCAGTACTTC
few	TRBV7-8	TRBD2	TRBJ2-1	CASSSLPGTSASEQFF	TGTGCCAGCAGCTCCCTCCCCGGGACTAGCGCCTCTGAGCAGTTCTTC
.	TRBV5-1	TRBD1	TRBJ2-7	CASSDPGGSYEQYF	TGCGCCAGCAGTGACCCAGGGGGCTCCTACGAGCAGTACTTC
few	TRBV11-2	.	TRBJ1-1	CASSLEDRQGAEAFF	TGTGCCAGCAGCTTAGAGGACAGACAAGGGGCTGAAGCTTTCTTT
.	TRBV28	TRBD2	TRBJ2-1	CASSLAGGTYNEQFF	TGTGCCAGCAGTCTAGCGGGAGGGACCTACAATGAGCAGTTCTTC
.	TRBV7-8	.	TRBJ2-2	CASSLPGRDTGELFF	TGTGCCAGCAGCTTACCGGGAAGGGACACCGGGGAGCTGTTTTTT
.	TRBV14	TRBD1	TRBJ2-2	CASSPDRPYTGELFF	TGTGCCAGCAGCCCGGACAGGCCCTACACCGGGGAGCTGTTTTTT
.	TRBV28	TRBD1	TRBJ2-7	CASRPSRTGGTYEQYF	TGTGCCAGCAGACCATCTCGGACAGGGGGTACATACGAGCAGTACTTC
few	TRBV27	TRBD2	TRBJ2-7	CASSLAGGPGYEQYF	TGTGCCAGCAGTTTAGCGGGGGGTCCTGGATACGAGCAGTACTTC
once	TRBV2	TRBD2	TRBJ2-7	CASRQDLAGGYEQYF	TGTGCCAGCAGGCAGGATCTAGCGGGGGGATACGAGCAGTACTTC
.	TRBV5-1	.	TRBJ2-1	CASSLGQNEQFF	TGCGCCAGCAGCTTGGGCCAGAATGAGCAGTTCTTC
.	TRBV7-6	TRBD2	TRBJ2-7	CASSRTSGYEQYF	TGTGCCAGCAGCAGGACTAGCGGTTACGAGCAGTACTTC
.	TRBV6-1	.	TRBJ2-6	CASSDRGLNSGANVLTF	TGTGCCAGCAGTGACAGGGGATTAAACTCTGGGGCCAACGTCCTGACTTTC
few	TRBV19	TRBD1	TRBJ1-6	CASSSQGQANSPLHF	TGTGCCAGTAGTAGCCAAGGACAGGCCAATTCACCCCTCCACTTT